The next 28 T cell receptor beta chains were all read from a single sample in a study of blood T cell repertoires in COVID-19. Some clones are missing from TCRdb's copy, which holds only in-frame ones; the method was immunoSEQ multiplex PCR. The repertoire holds about 71,000 clones, roughly 80% seen once, with under 30% in the top ten. Sequencing input: peripheral blood. The source of these receptors is a man aged 65-85 years with acute or convalescent COVID-19.

The chain recombines TRBV7-8 with TRBJ2-1; TRBD2 matches 7 bases. Germline V lookup: CDR1 SGHVS, CDR2 FQNEAQ. This CDR3 contains 13 residues. V lost 4 bases and J lost 7; bases outside the gene matches: 4. The CDR3 coding sequence is TGTGCCAGCAGCTCTGAGCGGGGAAATGAGCAGTTCTTC. Translating gives CASSSERGNEQFF.

The V and J genes are TRBV11-2 and TRBJ1-6, with TRBD1 matching 8 bases. The V gene end was trimmed by 5 bases and the J gene end by 5 bases; junction bases not matched to a gene: 2. The germline V gene has CDR1 SGHAT and CDR2 FQNNGV. The CDR3 runs 14 residues. The CDR3: CASSGGQDNSPLHF. CDR3 in DNA: TGTGCCAGCAGCGGGGGACAGGATAATTCACCCCTCCACTTT. Filled out from reference TRBV11-2 and TRBJ1-6, the complete variable domain reads EAGVAQSPRYKIIEKRQSVAFWCNPISGHATLYWYQQILGQGPKLLIQFQNNGVVDDSQLPKDRFSAERLKGVDSTLKIQPAKLEDSAVYLCASSGGQDNSPLHFGNGTRLTVT.

The rearrangement links TRBV5-4 to TRBJ1-1; D possibly corresponds to TRBD1 (6 bases). Germline-derived CDR1 and CDR2 are SGHNT and YYREEE (reference sequence). The length of the CDR3 is 15 residues. The ends were cut back, 3 bases at V and 10 bases at J, with 22 bases in the middle. The CDR3 sequence: CASSSGGGRNHAAFF. The CDR3 nucleotides are TGTGCCAGCAGCTCGGGGGGGGGCAGGAACCATGCAGCTTTCTTT.

The rearrangement joins TRBV7-2 to TRBJ2-7; TRBD1 might be the D (6 bases). This CDR3 has 15 residues. CDR1 SGHTA and CDR2 FQGNSA come from the germline V gene. Trimming took 5 bases from V and 0 from J, leaving 14 bases between them. As DNA, the CDR3 is TGTGCCAGCAGCCCCGGAAGGGGGAGCTCCTACGAGCAGTACTTC. It is translated as CASSPGRGSSYEQYF.

CDR3 sequence (DNA): TGTGCCAGCAGCTTCGGGGTCAGCAATGAGCAGTTCTTC. This gives the protein CASSFGVSNEQFF. The chain is built from TRBV11-2 and TRBJ2-1; weak D call: TRBD2 (5 bases). CDR3 length: 13 residues. The germline V gene has CDR1 SGHAT and CDR2 FQNNGV. The V end was cut by 3 bases, the J end by 6 bases, with 9 bases between.

V gene TRBV24-1 combines with J gene TRBJ1-2; TRBD1 aligns across 8 bases. The ends lost 4 bases at V and 4 bases at J; junction bases unmatched: 4. The CDR3 contains 14 residues. The germline gives CDR1 KGHDR, CDR2 SFDVKD. The CDR3, as DNA: TGTGCCACCAGTGAGCCCGGGACAGGCTATGGCTACACCTTC. Translation: CATSEPGTGYGYTF.

The chain uses TRBV19 and TRBJ2-3; TRBD1 is a possible D gene (6 bases). Germline CDR1 is LNHDA and CDR2 is SQIVND (reference sequence). The CDR3 is 16 residues long. V lost 7 bases, J lost 0 bases, and 17 bases lay in between. The CDR3 DNA follows: TGTGCCAGTACCTCCTCTTGGGACACGAGCACAGATACGCAGTATTTT. It yields the protein CASTSSWDTSTDTQYF.

The rearrangement links TRBV10-3 to TRBJ1-1; 8 bases are a match to TRBD1. The V gene end was trimmed by 6 bases and the J gene end by 1 base; junction bases not matched to a gene: 4. Germline CDR1 reads ENHRY; CDR2 reads SYGVKD. The CDR3 contains 14 residues. CDR3 sequence (DNA): TGTGCCATCAGCTCAGGGGGCGGGAACACTGAAGCTTTCTTT. This translates into CAISSGGGNTEAFF.

The genes are TRBV3-1 (or the pseudogene TRBV3-2) and TRBJ2-1; 9 nucleotides match TRBD2. Germline assignment: CDR1 LGHDT and CDR2 YNNKEL (reference sequence). V lost 3 bases to trimming and J lost 0 bases; unmatched junction nucleotides: 3. The CDR3 spans 16 residues. The CDR3 nucleotides read TGTGCCAGCAGCCAGCCTAGCGGGGACTCCTACAATGAGCAGTTCTTC. This encodes CASSQPSGDSYNEQFF.

This rearrangement joins TRBV27 to TRBJ2-1, with a possible D match to TRBD2 (6 bases). There are 16 residues in the CDR3. V shed 7 bases and J shed 3 bases, with 19 bases lying between them. The germline V gene encodes CDR1 MNHEY and CDR2 SMNVEV (reference sequence). The DNA for the CDR3 is TGTGCCAGCAAGGTCCCGGGAGCCCCCGGCTACAATGAGCAGTTCTTC. The encoded protein is CASKVPGAPGYNEQFF.

V usage is TRBV28 and J usage is TRBJ2-7, with TRBD2 identical over 8 bases. Germline V gives CDR1 MDHEN, CDR2 SYDVKM. Trimming at V came to 4 bases and at J to 7 bases, leaving 12 bases not matched to a gene. CDR3 length: 15 amino acids. The CDR3 nucleotides are TGTGCCAGCAGTTATGGAGCGGGAGTAATGAGGGAGCAGTACTTC. Its protein is CASSYGAGVMREQYF.

The genes are TRBV27 and TRBJ2-1, with D maybe TRBD2 (5 bases). V was shortened by 3 bases and J by 8 bases, with 17 bases between the two germline ends. CDR3 length equals 15 residues. Germline V CDR1 and CDR2: MNHEY, SMNVEV (reference sequence). CDR3 loop: CASSFYTGLGDEQFF. In DNA, the CDR3 is TGTGCCAGCAGTTTCTACACCGGACTTGGGGATGAGCAGTTCTTC.

This clone was observed once. The genes are TRBV19 and TRBJ1-2; a possible D gene is TRBD1 (6 bases). Germline CDR1 LNHDA, CDR2 SQIVND (reference sequence). The CDR3 is 14 residues long. V lost 5 bases and J lost 8, with 18 bases in between. The chain's CDR3 is CASSESTGFSGYTF. The CDR3, as DNA: TGTGCCAGTAGTGAATCCACAGGGTTCAGCGGCTACACCTTC.

The chain is built from TRBV11-2 and TRBJ2-3; 9 positions agree with TRBD1. This CDR3 spans 14 amino acids. V dropped 4 bases and J dropped 3; count of bases not matched to a gene: 2. The germline CDR1 and CDR2 sequences are SGHAT and FQNNGV. CDR3: CASSSGQGTDTQYF. The CDR3, as DNA: TGTGCCAGCAGCTCCGGACAGGGGACAGATACGCAGTATTTT.

The chain carries TRBV9 and TRBJ2-5, with 15 bases that match TRBD2. The CDR3 consists of 16 residues. Trimming removed 4 bases from V and 4 bases from J; junction bases left unmatched: 5. Germline V gives CDR1 SGDLS, CDR2 YYNGEE. The CDR3 spells CASSRTSGRAIETQYF. In DNA, the CDR3 is TGTGCCAGCAGCAGGACTAGCGGGAGGGCCATAGAGACCCAGTACTTC.

The chain combines TRBV7-9 with TRBJ1-5; TRBD1 might be the D (5 bases). V was pared by 3 bases and J by 1 base, with 10 bases between. CDR1 is SEHNR and CDR2 is FQNEAQ in the germline V gene (reference sequence). The CDR3 contains 15 residues. The CDR3 reads CASSLGSGSNQPQHF. DNA of the CDR3: TGTGCCAGCAGCTTGGGATCAGGGAGCAATCAGCCCCAGCATTTT.

Here the CDR3 DNA reads TGTGCCAGCAGCTTCCCGACAGGGGTAGAGACCCAGTACTTC. Amino acids: CASSFPTGVETQYF. The V gene is TRBV11-2, the J gene TRBJ2-5; 8 bases are shared with TRBD1. CDR1 and CDR2 from the germline V gene are SGHAT and FQNNGV. V trimming: 3 bases; J trimming: 4 bases; junction bases outside the gene matches: 4. There are 14 residues in the CDR3.

The chain's CDR3 is CSVGGGRGGTEAFF. The DNA of the CDR3 is TGCAGCGTTGGGGGTGGCAGGGGCGGAACTGAAGCTTTCTTT. The chain links TRBV29-1 to TRBJ1-1; D may be TRBD1 (6 bases). This CDR3 region has 14 residues. Trimming took 4 bases from V and 5 from J, leaving 17 bases between them. CDR1 SQVTM and CDR2 ANQGSEA come from the germline V gene.

The rearrangement joins TRBV4-1 to TRBJ1-4; 7 nucleotides agree with TRBD1. V gave up 4 bases and J gave up 8 bases; unmatched junction bases: 16. Germline V gene lookup returns CDR1 MGHRA and CDR2 YSYEKL. The CDR3 is 17 residues long. CDR3 loop: CASSLRTGGFQGEKLFF. The CDR3 DNA sequence: TGCGCCAGCAGCCTGAGGACAGGAGGCTTTCAAGGGGAAAAACTGTTTTTT.

The gene calls are TRBV18 and TRBJ2-7, with 13 bases identical to TRBD2. The germline CDR1 and CDR2 sequences are KGHSH and LQKENI. V trimming: 3 bases; J trimming: 3 bases; junction bases outside the gene matches: 2. The CDR3 spans 15 residues. CDR3: CASSPGTSGIYEQYF. CDR3 in DNA: TGTGCCAGCTCACCGGGGACTAGCGGGATCTACGAGCAGTACTTC.

The chain recombines TRBV15 with TRBJ2-1; the D is unclear. This CDR3 spans 13 amino acids. The V gene's germline CDR1 is LNHNV and CDR2 YYDKDF (reference sequence). Trimming pared 4 bases from V and 3 bases from J, leaving 7 bases between. The CDR3 coding sequence is TGTGCCACCAGCACTAATCACTACAATGAGCAGTTCTTC. Protein: CATSTNHYNEQFF.

The chain couples TRBV20-1 to TRBJ2-1, with 8 bases that match TRBD2. This CDR3 is built from 15 residues. V dropped 3 bases and J dropped 5; count of bases not matched to a gene: 9. Germline CDR1 reads DFQATT; CDR2 reads SNEGSKA (reference sequence). CDR3 DNA sequence: TGCAGTGCTAGTTTACCCACTAGCGGAGACAATGAGCAGTTCTTC. This sequence encodes CSASLPTSGDNEQFF.

The J gene is TRBJ2-7, the V gene TRBV7-9, with D perhaps TRBD1 (6 bases). CDR3 length: 14 residues. Germline V gives CDR1 SEHNR, CDR2 FQNEAQ (reference sequence). The V end was cut by 6 bases, the J end by 6 bases, with 18 bases between. The CDR3 is CASSTLDRNGEQYF. The CDR3 coding sequence is TGTGCCAGCAGTACCCTCGACAGGAACGGCGAGCAGTACTTC.

The rearrangement links TRBV5-5 to TRBJ2-1; 7 positions agree with TRBD2. V lost 0 bases and J lost 7; bases outside the gene matches: 13. Germline V CDR1 and CDR2: SGHKS, YYEKEE (reference sequence). The CDR3 consists of 17 residues. The CDR3 sequence: CASSLELALSPRNEQFF. CDR3 DNA sequence: TGTGCCAGCAGCTTGGAACTAGCGCTATCCCCAAGGAATGAGCAGTTCTTC. Looking up the rest from reference TRBV5-5 and TRBJ2-1 gives the full variable domain: DAGVTQSPTHLIKTRGQQVTLRCSPISGHKSVSWYQQVLGQGPQFIFQYYEKEERGRGNFPDRFSARQFPNYSSELNVNALLLGDSALYLCASSLELALSPRNEQFFGPGTRLTVL.

The chain joins TRBV7-8 to TRBJ2-3; the match to TRBD2 covers 12 bases. CDR3 length equals 15 residues. Per the germline V gene, CDR1 is SGHVS and CDR2 is FQNEAQ. Trimming cost V 6 bases and J 5 bases; bases outside gene matches: 6. The CDR3 loop is CASSRLAGDIDTQYF. The DNA for the CDR3 is TGTGCCAGCAGTCGACTAGCGGGAGATATAGATACGCAGTATTTT.

CDR3 sequence (DNA): TGTGCCAGCAGTGAGGACGGACTAGCGCTCTCCTACGAGCAGTACTTC. Translating it yields CASSEDGLALSYEQYF. The chain combines TRBV2 with TRBJ2-7; 9 bases agree with TRBD2. The CDR3 totals 16 residues. The germline V gene has CDR1 SNHLY and CDR2 FYNNEI. V lost 3 bases and J lost 0; bases outside the gene matches: 6.

This chain connects TRBV10-3 to TRBJ1-2; D is uncertain. Germline V lookup: CDR1 ENHRY, CDR2 SYGVKD. The CDR3 runs 16 residues. Trimming took off 6 bases at V and 4 bases at J, with 21 bases between the two ends. The CDR3 bases are TGTGCCATCAGGTCCCATATCAGGACGGCGGGCTATGGCTACACCTTC. Its translation is CAIRSHIRTAGYGYTF.

J is TRBJ2-5 and V is TRBV4-3; tentative D call: TRBD1 (6 bases). In germline, CDR1 is LGHNA, CDR2 YSLEER. Trimming cost V 0 bases and J 5 bases, with 13 bases left between them. This CDR3 is 15 amino acids long. The DNA of the CDR3 is TGCGCCAGCAGCCAAGAAATCAGGCAGGGGGAGACCCAGTACTTC. It specifies CASSQEIRQGETQYF.